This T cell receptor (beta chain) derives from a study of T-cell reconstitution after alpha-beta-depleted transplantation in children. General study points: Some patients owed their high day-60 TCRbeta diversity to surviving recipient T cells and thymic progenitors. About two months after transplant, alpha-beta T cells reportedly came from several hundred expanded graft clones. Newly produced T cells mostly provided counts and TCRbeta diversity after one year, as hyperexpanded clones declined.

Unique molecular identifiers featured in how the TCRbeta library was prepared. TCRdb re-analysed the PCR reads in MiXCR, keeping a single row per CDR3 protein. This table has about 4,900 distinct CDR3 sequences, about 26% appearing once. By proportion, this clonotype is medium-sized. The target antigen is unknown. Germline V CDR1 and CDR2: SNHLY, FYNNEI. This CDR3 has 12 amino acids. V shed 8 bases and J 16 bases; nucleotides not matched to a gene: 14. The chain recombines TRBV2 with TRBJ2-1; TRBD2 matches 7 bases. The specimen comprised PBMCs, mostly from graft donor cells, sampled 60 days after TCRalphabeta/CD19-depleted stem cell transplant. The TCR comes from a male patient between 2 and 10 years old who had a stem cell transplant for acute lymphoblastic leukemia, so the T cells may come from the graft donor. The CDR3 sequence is CASSGRREGRFF. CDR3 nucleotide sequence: TGTGCCAGCTCCGGGAGGAGGGAGGGCCGTTTCTTC.